A single sample is the source of the 5 T cell receptor beta chains below, sequenced in a study of OX40 agonist ivuxolimab in advanced cancers. Clones were read by immunoSEQ multiplex PCR, and TCRdb kept only the in-frame ones, dropping some. This sample carries approximately 40,000 clones, around 89% of them seen once, and the ten largest clones take about 13%. The sample in question was CD4+ or CD8+ T cells sorted from blood, obtained in a trial of the OX40 agonist ivuxolimab. All receptors derive from an adult with an advanced solid tumor such as melanoma, head and neck, liver or kidney cancer.

The chain couples TRBV11-2 to TRBJ2-3, with 9 positions matching TRBD2. The length of the CDR3 is 17 residues. Germline V lookup: CDR1 SGHAT, CDR2 FQNNGV. V was pared by 5 bases and J by 3 bases, with 12 bases of the junction left unmatched. This CDR3 reads CASSEGVAGARTDTQYF. The CDR3 DNA reads TGTGCCAGCAGCGAAGGGGTAGCGGGAGCCCGAACAGATACGCAGTATTTT.

Only one count was recorded for this clone. The chain couples TRBV19 to TRBJ2-7; D assignment may be TRBD1 or TRBD2 (5 bases each). Trimming stripped 1 base from V and 2 bases from J, with 9 bases between. This CDR3 is 14 amino acids long. Germline CDR1 is LNHDA and CDR2 is SQIVND (reference sequence). CDR3 coding DNA: TGTGCCAGTAGTATAGGAGGGGCGACCTACGAGCAGTACTTC. As protein: CASSIGGATYEQYF.

V usage is TRBV27 and J usage is TRBJ2-1, with 7 bases that match TRBD1. The CDR3 consists of 11 residues. The V and J ends lost 7 bases and 14 bases, in that order; junction bases with no gene match: 8. Germline V gene sequence: CDR1 MNHEY, CDR2 SMNVEV (reference sequence). The CDR3 DNA reads TGTGCCAGCATCATCGGGGACAGAAAGTTCTTC. Translated, it gives CASIIGDRKFF.

In its sample, this clone was seen once. CDR3 residues: CASSLALTGGTEAFF. CDR3 nucleotide sequence: TGCGCCAGCAGCTTAGCACTGACAGGGGGGACTGAAGCTTTCTTT. The rearrangement uses TRBV4-1 and TRBJ1-1; 9 bases are shared with TRBD1. The CDR3 covers 15 residues. Germline V CDR1 and CDR2: MGHRA, YSYEKL. V lost 5 bases to trimming and J lost 5 bases; unmatched junction nucleotides: 9.

The genes are TRBV19 and TRBJ2-2; D not certain. The CDR3 is 12 amino acids. The ends were cut back, 5 bases at V and 8 bases at J, with 9 bases in the middle. Looked up from germline, CDR1 is LNHDA and CDR2 is SQIVND (reference sequence). The CDR3, as DNA: TGTGCCAGTAGTTGGGGTTATGGGGAGCTGTTTTTT. Translation: CASSWGYGELFF.